These T cell receptor beta chains were read from a single sample in a study of spatial heterogeneity in lung cancer. TCRdb passed the 5' RACE reads through MiXCR, listing each CDR3 protein once. The sample records tens of thousands of distinct CDR3 sequences, 7.5% to 10% being singletons. Sequenced here: PBMCs, sampled at surgery. Source of these receptors: a male donor with early-stage non-small cell lung cancer. Each CDR3 is given with its conserved first and last residue. D genes are given only for firm matches. Clone sizes are given selectively: once, few, many, or a class where the clone is expanded.

V	size	D	J	DNA	CDR3
TRBV29-1	-	-	TRBJ2-1	TGCAGCGTTGAAGCCAGGGGAGGAGGGTATGAGCAGTTCTTC	CSVEARGGGYEQFF
TRBV2	-	TRBD2	TRBJ2-3	TGTGCCAGCAGTACTCGACTAGCGGGGATTCGCACAGATACGCAGTATTTT	CASSTRLAGIRTDTQYF
TRBV7-9	few	-	TRBJ2-5	TGTGCCAGCAGCTTATTTACAGTAGGAAAAGAGACCCAGTACTTC	CASSLFTVGKETQYF
TRBV15	-	TRBD2	TRBJ2-1	TGTGCCACCAGCCGCGGGGGGCTCGGACACAATGAGCAGTTCTTC	CATSRGGLGHNEQFF
TRBV21-1	many	-	TRBJ2-7	TGTGCCAGCATCTATAGCGGGAGGGCAATCTACGAGCAGTACTTC	CASIYSGRAIYEQYF
TRBV27	-	TRBD2	TRBJ2-3	TGTGCCAGCGCCTCTTTAGCGGGGGTGACCACAGATACGCAGTATTTT	CASASLAGVTTDTQYF
TRBV29-1	-	-	TRBJ1-3	TGCAGCGTTGAGGGATATAGCGGTAGCTCTGGAAACACCATATATTTT	CSVEGYSGSSGNTIYF
TRBV20-1	few	TRBD2	TRBJ2-1	TGCAGTGCTAGAAAGGGGACTAGCGGGGTAATTAATGAGCAGTTCTTC	CSARKGTSGVINEQFF
TRBV12-3/TRBV12-4	few	TRBD2	TRBJ2-7	TGTGCCAGCAGCCCAACGGAATTCCAAACTAGCGGCGCCTCCTACGAGCAGTACTTC	CASSPTEFQTSGASYEQYF
TRBV5-1	-	TRBD1	TRBJ2-7	TGCGCCAGCAGCACCCAGGGGGCAGGGTCCTACGAGCAGTACTTC	CASSTQGAGSYEQYF
TRBV18	-	TRBD1	TRBJ2-1	TGTGCCAGCTCACCACCGGCAGGGGGCGCGGGGAATGAGCAGTTCTTC	CASSPPAGGAGNEQFF
TRBV7-2	many	-	TRBJ1-1	TGTGCCAGCAGCTTCGTTCTAACGACGAACACTGAAGCTTTCTTT	CASSFVLTTNTEAFF
TRBV18	many	TRBD1	TRBJ2-2	TGTGCCAGCTCAAGACAGGGGGCGGCGGCCGGGGAGCTGTTTTTT	CASSRQGAAAGELFF
TRBV20-1	-	-	TRBJ2-3	TGCAGTGCTAGATATGGCACAGATACGCAGTATTTT	CSARYGTDTQYF
TRBV5-1	many	TRBD1	TRBJ2-6	TGCGCCAGCAGCCCGAGGGGACAGGGGGAAGCTGGGGCCAACGTCCTGACTTTC	CASSPRGQGEAGANVLTF
TRBV29-1	many	TRBD2	TRBJ2-1	TGCAGCGTTGATAGTACGGGAGGTGTAGATGAGCAGTTCTTC	CSVDSTGGVDEQFF
TRBV27	many	-	TRBJ2-5	TGTGCCAGCAGCGCACAGGGAGAGACCCAGTACTTC	CASSAQGETQYF
TRBV6-2/TRBV6-3	few	TRBD2	TRBJ2-3	TGTGCCAGCATCAGGACTAGCGGGGGCACAGATACGCAGTATTTT	CASIRTSGGTDTQYF
TRBV19	few	TRBD2	TRBJ2-3	TGTGCCAGTAGTATCTGGACTAGCACGACTAGCACAGATACGCAGTATTTT	CASSIWTSTTSTDTQYF
TRBV10-2	many	TRBD2	TRBJ2-3	TGCGCCAGCATTCCGACTAGCGGGACGGGAGATACGCAGTATTTT	CASIPTSGTGDTQYF
TRBV7-2	once	-	TRBJ1-1	TGTGCCAGCAGCTTCCAGGGGAGGTGGGTCGGCACTGAAGCTTTCTTT	CASSFQGRWVGTEAFF
TRBV2	many	TRBD1	TRBJ2-5	TGTGCCAGCAGTGAGGGTTGGACAGGGGGAGAGACCCAGTACTTC	CASSEGWTGGETQYF
TRBV3-1	few	TRBD2	TRBJ2-2	TGTGCCAGCAGCCACCGCCTAGCGGGGTATACCGGGGAGCTGTTTTTT	CASSHRLAGYTGELFF
TRBV10-3	few	TRBD2	TRBJ2-7	TGTGCCATCACCGCGGGACTAGCGGGAAGGGAGCAGTACTTC	CAITAGLAGREQYF
TRBV5-1	-	-	TRBJ1-2	TGCGCCAGCAGCCCCAGAGTTTCGGCTGGCTACACCTTC	CASSPRVSAGYTF
TRBV5-1	many	TRBD2	TRBJ2-1	TGCGCCAGCAGCTTGAGTCTAGCGGACAATGAGCAGTTCTTC	CASSLSLADNEQFF
TRBV20-1	many	-	TRBJ2-7	TGCAGTGCTAGAGATAACCAGGAATCAGTGGGGCAGTACTTC	CSARDNQESVGQYF
TRBV7-2	many	-	TRBJ1-5	TGTGCCAGCAGCTTATCAGCAGGGATGGGTCAGCCCCAGCATTTT	CASSLSAGMGQPQHF
TRBV30	few	-	TRBJ2-2	TGTGCCTGGAGTAACTACGCGAACACCGGGGAGCTGTTTTTT	CAWSNYANTGELFF
TRBV20-1	few	-	TRBJ2-3	TGCAGTGCCCCCCTGAGCACAGATACGCAGTATTTT	CSAPLSTDTQYF
TRBV7-9	medium-sized	TRBD2	TRBJ2-5	TGTGCCAGCAGCTTGACTGGACTAGCGGTAGAGACCCAGTACTTC	CASSLTGLAVETQYF
TRBV5-4	-	TRBD1	TRBJ1-3	TGTGCCAGCAGTTCCGGGACAGACGGAAACACCATATATTTT	CASSSGTDGNTIYF
TRBV24-1	many	-	TRBJ1-1	TGTGCCACCAGTGGAAGAGGAACCACTGAAGCTTTCTTT	CATSGRGTTEAFF
TRBV20-1	few	-	TRBJ2-2	TGCAGTGCTTACAAAAACACCGGGGAGCTGTTTTTT	CSAYKNTGELFF
TRBV5-1	many	-	TRBJ2-3	TGCGCCAGCAGCTTGGGGTCTGGGCGGACAGATACGCAGTATTTT	CASSLGSGRTDTQYF
TRBV3-1	few	TRBD1	TRBJ1-1	TGTGCCAGCAGATTCGGGACAGGGTACACTGAAGCTTTCTTT	CASRFGTGYTEAFF
TRBV18	many	TRBD1	TRBJ1-2	TGTGCCAGCTCACCGACAGGACAGGCCCATGGCTACACCTTC	CASSPTGQAHGYTF
TRBV28	many	TRBD1	TRBJ2-3	TGTGCCAGCAGTTTGGACAGGGGGGGAACAGATACGCAGTATTTT	CASSLDRGGTDTQYF
TRBV5-1	many	-	TRBJ2-5	TGCGCCAGCAGCTTGGTGGGAGCGGTCCAAGAGACCCAGTACTTC	CASSLVGAVQETQYF
TRBV5-1	many	-	TRBJ1-6	TGCGCCAGCAGCTTGGGGGTCAACAGGGCTAATAATTCACCCCTCCACTTT	CASSLGVNRANNSPLHF